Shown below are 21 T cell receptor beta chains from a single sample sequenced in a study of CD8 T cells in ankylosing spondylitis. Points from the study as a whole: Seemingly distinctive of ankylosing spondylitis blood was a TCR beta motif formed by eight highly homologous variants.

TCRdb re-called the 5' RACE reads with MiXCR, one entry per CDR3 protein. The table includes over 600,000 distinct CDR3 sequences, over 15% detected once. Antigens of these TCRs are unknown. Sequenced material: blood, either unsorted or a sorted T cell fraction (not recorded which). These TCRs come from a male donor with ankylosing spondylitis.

The CDR3 reads CASSENFAGETQYF. The CDR3 bases are TGTGCCAGCAGTGAAAATTTTGCGGGAGAGACCCAGTACTTC. This chain connects TRBV2 to TRBJ2-5; D is perhaps TRBD2 (5 bases). The germline V and J ends were trimmed by 2 bases and 4 bases, with 11 bases remaining between them. This CDR3 has 14 residues. Germline V gene data show CDR1 as SNHLY and CDR2 as FYNNEI.

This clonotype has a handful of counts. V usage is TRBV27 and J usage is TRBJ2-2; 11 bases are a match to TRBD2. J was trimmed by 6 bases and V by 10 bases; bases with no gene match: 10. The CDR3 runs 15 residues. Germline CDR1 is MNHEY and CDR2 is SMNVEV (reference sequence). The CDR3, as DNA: TGTGCCACCGATAGCGGGAGGGCCGCGGCCGGGGAGCTGTTTTTT. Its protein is CATDSGRAAAGELFF.

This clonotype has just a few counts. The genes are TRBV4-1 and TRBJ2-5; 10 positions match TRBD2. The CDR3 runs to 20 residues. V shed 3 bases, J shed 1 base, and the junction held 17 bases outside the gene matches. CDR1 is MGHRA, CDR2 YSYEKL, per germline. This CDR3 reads CASSQVAGGWTIGGQETQYF. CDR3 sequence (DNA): TGCGCCAGCAGCCAGGTAGCGGGGGGATGGACCATTGGAGGCCAAGAGACCCAGTACTTC.

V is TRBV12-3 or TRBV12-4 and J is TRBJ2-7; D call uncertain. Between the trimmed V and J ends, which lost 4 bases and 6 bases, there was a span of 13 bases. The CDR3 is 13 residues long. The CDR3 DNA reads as TGTGCCAGCAGTTCCCTAGAGAGGAGCGAGCAGTACTTC. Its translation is CASSSLERSEQYF.

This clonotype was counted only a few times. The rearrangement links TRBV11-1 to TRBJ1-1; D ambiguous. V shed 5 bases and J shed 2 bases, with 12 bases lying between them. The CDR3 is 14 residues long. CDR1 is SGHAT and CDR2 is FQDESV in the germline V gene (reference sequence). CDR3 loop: CASSPQGPNTEAFF. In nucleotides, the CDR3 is TGTGCCAGCAGCCCACAAGGTCCTAACACTGAAGCTTTCTTT.

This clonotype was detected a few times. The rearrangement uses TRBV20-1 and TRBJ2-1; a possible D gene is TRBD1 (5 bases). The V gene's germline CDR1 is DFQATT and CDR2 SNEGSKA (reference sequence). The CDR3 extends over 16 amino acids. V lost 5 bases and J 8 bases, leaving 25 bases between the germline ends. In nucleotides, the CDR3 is TGCAGTGCTCCTCAGGCCGGCAGGGTCATTTTGGATGAGCAGTTCTTC. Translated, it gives CSAPQAGRVILDEQFF.

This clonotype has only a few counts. The CDR3 reads CASSLAKGGLNTEAFF. CDR3 nucleotide sequence: TGCGCCAGCAGCTTGGCCAAGGGGGGGCTCAACACTGAAGCTTTCTTT. The chain uses TRBV5-1 and TRBJ1-1, with a possible D match to TRBD1 (6 bases). The germline gives CDR1 SGHRS, CDR2 YFSETQ. This CDR3 contains 16 residues. Trimming took off 0 bases at V and 2 bases at J, with 14 bases between the two ends. Full variable domain (remainder filled in from reference TRBV5-1 and TRBJ1-1): KAGVTQTPRYLIKTRGQQVTLSCSPISGHRSVSWYQQTPGQGLQFLFEYFSETQRNKGNFPGRFSGRQFSNSRSEMNVSTLELGDSALYLCASSLAKGGLNTEAFFGQGTRLTVV.

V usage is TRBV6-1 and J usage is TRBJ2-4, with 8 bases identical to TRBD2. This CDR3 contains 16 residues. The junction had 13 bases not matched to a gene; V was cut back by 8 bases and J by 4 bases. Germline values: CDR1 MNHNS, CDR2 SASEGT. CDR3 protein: CASHPVAGGLKNIQYF. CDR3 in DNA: TGTGCCAGCCATCCCGTGGCGGGGGGCCTGAAAAACATTCAGTACTTC.

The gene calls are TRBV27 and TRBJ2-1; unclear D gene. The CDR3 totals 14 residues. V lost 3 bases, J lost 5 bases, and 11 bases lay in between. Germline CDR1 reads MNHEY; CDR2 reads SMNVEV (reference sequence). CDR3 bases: TGTGCCAGCAGTTTGTTAGGGCGCCACAATGAGCAGTTCTTC. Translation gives CASSLLGRHNEQFF.

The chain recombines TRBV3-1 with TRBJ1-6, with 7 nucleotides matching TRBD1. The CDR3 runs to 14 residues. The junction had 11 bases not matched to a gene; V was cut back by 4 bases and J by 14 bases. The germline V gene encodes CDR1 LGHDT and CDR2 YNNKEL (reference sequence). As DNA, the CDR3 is TGTGCCAGCAGCCCCCTCGACAGGGCGAACGCCCTCCACTTT. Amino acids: CASSPLDRANALHF. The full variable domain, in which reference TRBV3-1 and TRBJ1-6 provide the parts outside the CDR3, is DTAVSQTPKYLVTQMGNDKSIKCEQNLGHDTMYWYKQDSKKFLKIMFSYNNKELIINETVPNRFSPKSPDKAHLNLHINSLELGDSAVYFCASSPLDRANALHFGNGTRLTVT.

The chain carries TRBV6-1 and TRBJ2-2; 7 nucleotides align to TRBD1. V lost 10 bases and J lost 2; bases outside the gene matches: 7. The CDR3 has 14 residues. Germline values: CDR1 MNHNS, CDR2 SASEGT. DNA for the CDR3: TGTGCCACAGGGGACAGCTTAAACACCGGGGAGCTGTTTTTT. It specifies CATGDSLNTGELFF.

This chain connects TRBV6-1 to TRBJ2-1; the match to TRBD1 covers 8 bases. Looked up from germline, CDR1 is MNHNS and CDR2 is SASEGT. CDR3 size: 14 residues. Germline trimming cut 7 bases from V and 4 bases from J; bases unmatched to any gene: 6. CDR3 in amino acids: CASNPGGSYNEQFF. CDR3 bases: TGTGCCAGCAATCCAGGGGGCTCTTACAATGAGCAGTTCTTC.

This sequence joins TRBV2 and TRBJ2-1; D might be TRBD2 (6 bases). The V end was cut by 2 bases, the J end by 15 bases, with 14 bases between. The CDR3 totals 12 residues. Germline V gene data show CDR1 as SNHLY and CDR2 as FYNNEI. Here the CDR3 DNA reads TGTGCCAGCAGTGAAATGGAGGGTGGGTCGTTCTTC. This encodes CASSEMEGGSFF.

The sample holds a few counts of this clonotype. The CDR3, as DNA: TGCAGTGCTAGGGCCCCCGTTGTAAGGGAGGAGCAGTACTTC. It specifies CSARAPVVREEQYF. The chain carries TRBV20-1 and TRBJ2-7, with D perhaps matching TRBD2 (5 bases). V was clipped by 3 bases and J by 7 bases, with 19 bases between them. The CDR3 extends over 14 amino acids. Germline CDR1 is DFQATT and CDR2 is SNEGSKA (reference sequence).

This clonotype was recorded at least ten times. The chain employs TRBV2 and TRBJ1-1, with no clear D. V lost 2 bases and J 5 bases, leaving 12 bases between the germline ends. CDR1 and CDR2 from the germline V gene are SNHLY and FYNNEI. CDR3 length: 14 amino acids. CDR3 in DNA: TGTGCCAGCAGTGAAATCGGGTCACGGACTGAAGCTTTCTTT. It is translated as CASSEIGSRTEAFF.

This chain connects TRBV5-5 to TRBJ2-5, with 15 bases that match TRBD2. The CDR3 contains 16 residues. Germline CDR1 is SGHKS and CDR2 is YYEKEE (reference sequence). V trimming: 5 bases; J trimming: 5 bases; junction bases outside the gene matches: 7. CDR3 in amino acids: CASRPGLAGGQETQYF. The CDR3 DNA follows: TGTGCCAGCAGACCGGGACTAGCGGGGGGACAGGAGACCCAGTACTTC.

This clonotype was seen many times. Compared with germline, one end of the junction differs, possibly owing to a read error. The CDR3 sequence: CASSLDLYEQYF. The CDR3 coding sequence is TGTGCCAGCAGTTTAGATCTATACGAGCAGTACTTC. The chain has TRBV5-1 and TRBJ2-7; D remains ambiguous. The CDR3 is 12 residues long. The germline CDR1 and CDR2 sequences are SGHRS and YFSETQ.

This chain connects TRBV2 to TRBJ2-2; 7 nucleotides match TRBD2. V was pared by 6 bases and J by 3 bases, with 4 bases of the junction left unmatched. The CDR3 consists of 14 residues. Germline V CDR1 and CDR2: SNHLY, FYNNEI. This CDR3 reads CASSYLADTGELFF. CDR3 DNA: TGTGCCAGCAGCTACCTAGCGGACACCGGGGAGCTGTTTTTT. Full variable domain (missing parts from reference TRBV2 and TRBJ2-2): EPEVTQTPSHQVTQMGQEVILRCVPISNHLYFYWYRQILGQKVEFLVSFYNNEISEKSEIFDDQFSVERPDGSNFTLKIRSTKLEDSAMYFCASSYLADTGELFFGEGSRLTVL.

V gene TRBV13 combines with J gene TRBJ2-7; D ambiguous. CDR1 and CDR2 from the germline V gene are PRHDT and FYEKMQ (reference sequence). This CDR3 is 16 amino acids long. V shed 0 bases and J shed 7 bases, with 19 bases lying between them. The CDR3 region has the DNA TGTGCCAGCAGCTTAGGTACAAAGTCGGCCAGTCGGGAGCAGTACTTC. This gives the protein CASSLGTKSASREQYF. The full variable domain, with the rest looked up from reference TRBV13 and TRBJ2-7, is AAGVIQSPRHLIKEKRETATLKCYPIPRHDTVYWYQQGPGQDPQFLISFYEKMQSDKGSIPDRFSAQQFSDYHSELNMSSLELGDSALYFCASSLGTKSASREQYFGPGTRLTVT.

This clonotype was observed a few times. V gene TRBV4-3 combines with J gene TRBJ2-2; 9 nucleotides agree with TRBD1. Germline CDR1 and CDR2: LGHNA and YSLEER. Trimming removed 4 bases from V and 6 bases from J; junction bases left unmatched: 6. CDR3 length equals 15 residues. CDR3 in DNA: TGCGCCAGCAGCCCCGGAACAGGGGGCCCCGGGGAGCTGTTTTTT. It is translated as CASSPGTGGPGELFF.

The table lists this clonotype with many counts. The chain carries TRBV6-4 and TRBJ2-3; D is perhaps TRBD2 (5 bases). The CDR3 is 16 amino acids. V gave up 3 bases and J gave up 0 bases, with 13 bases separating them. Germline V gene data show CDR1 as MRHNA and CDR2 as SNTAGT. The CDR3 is CASSEHDTSSTDTQYF. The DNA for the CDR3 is TGTGCCAGCAGTGAACACGACACTAGTAGCACAGATACGCAGTATTTT.